The clone carrying this T cell receptor (beta chain) was seen a few times. Germline V gene lookup returns CDR1 SGHTA and CDR2 FQGNSA. V shed 6 bases and J shed 1 base, with 16 bases lying between them. CDR3 length equals 16 residues. This specimen comes from a study of blood T cell repertoires in COVID-19. Across the study: Sources were T cells, B-cell-depleted T cells, or PBMCs; the material itself was cDNA or gDNA.

Assay: immunoSEQ multiplex PCR; the TCRdb copy retains only in-frame clones and omits some. The sample carries more than 110,000 clones, roughly 90% recorded once. Specimen: peripheral blood. This chain uses TRBV7-2 with TRBJ2-4; D is ambiguous. The sequence came from a man aged 50 or older with active or convalescent COVID-19. The CDR3 sequence: CASRPPSEKAKNIQYF. The DNA of the CDR3 is TGTGCCAGCAGGCCCCCCAGCGAGAAGGCCAAAAACATTCAGTACTTC. Together with reference TRBV7-2 and TRBJ2-4, the CDR3 gives the full variable domain: GAGVSQSPSNKVTEKGKDVELRCDPISGHTALYWYRQSLGQGLEFLIYFQGNSAPDKSGLPSDRFSAERTGGSVSTLTIQRTQQEDSAVYLCASRPPSEKAKNIQYFGAGTRLSVL.